A selection of T cell receptor beta chains follows, all from one sample in a study of T cells in Graves' hyperthyroidism and ophthalmopathy. TCRdb reprocessed the multiplex PCR reads via MiXCR and lists one record per CDR3 protein. The sample lists hundreds of thousands of distinct CDR3 sequences, around 20% occurring once. The specimen sequenced was blood. The receptor set was obtained from a man aged 25 to 40 with Graves' ophthalmopathy. CDR3s leave out the opening cysteine and the closing phenylalanine or tryptophan. A row's size may be missing; if present it is once, few, many or a size class.

>TRBV4-1|few|TRBJ2-2
ASSPMGGQGHTGELF
>TRBV28|.|TRBJ1-5
ASQGLGQPQH
>TRBV13|few|TRBJ2-5
ASSGTGAETQY
>TRBV25-1|.|TRBJ2-5
ASSRSSQETQY
>TRBV4-1|.|TRBJ1-1
ASSHPRQGNTEAF
>TRBV14|.|TRBJ1-3
ASSRDSSSGSTIY
>TRBV10-3|.|TRBJ1-1
ATRDTEAF
>TRBV19|few|TRBJ2-6
ASSMDSGANVLT
>TRBV24-1|many|TRBJ1-5
ATSHNSNQPQH
>TRBV11-2|many|TRBJ2-1
ASSLGGTYNEQF
>TRBV12-3/TRBV12-4|.|TRBJ2-2
ASSLRSGNTGELF
>TRBV20-1|.|TRBJ1-6
SAPEAQGIINSPLH
>TRBV20-1|.|TRBJ2-2
SARDYGQGANTGELF
>TRBV5-1|few|TRBJ2-1
ASSGDLYNEQF
>TRBV27|.|TRBJ2-7
ASRLYSGRGYEQY
>TRBV18|many|TRBJ2-7
ASSPGTGATYEQY
>TRBV2|.|TRBJ2-1
ASRQSSFYNEQF
>TRBV29-1|many|TRBJ1-2
SVEVRDGYT
>TRBV28|many|TRBJ1-1
ASSSPSGVNTEAF
>TRBV6-1|few|TRBJ2-3
ASSVGLAGVYGADTQY
>TRBV6-1|.|TRBJ1-2
ASSEEGTGVYGYT
>TRBV27|.|TRBJ2-3
ASSFGREDVTDTQY
>TRBV19|.|TRBJ1-1
ASSTATEVPTVYTEAF
>TRBV5-5|few|TRBJ2-1
ASSAGGGVSRWQF
>TRBV7-2|.|TRBJ1-5
ASSPGPGLYSNQPQH
>TRBV4-1|.|TRBJ1-2
ASSQGLGQAFYGYT
>TRBV2|.|TRBJ2-1
ASSVERGNEQF
>TRBV9|.|TRBJ1-3
ASSVVVGRSSGNTIY
>TRBV3-1|many|TRBJ2-7
ASSQDVRTGEQY
>TRBV7-7|.|TRBJ2-2
ASSRTDSNTGELF
>TRBV3-1|many|TRBJ1-1
ASSPATVKGTEAF
>TRBV12-3/TRBV12-4|many|TRBJ2-5
ASSSPGIFETQY
>TRBV20-1|few|TRBJ2-1
SARDPWAEPTYNEQF
>TRBV7-2|many|TRBJ2-1
ASSGGGSSYNEQF
>TRBV20-1|few|TRBJ2-7
SAYPSGRNYEQY
>TRBV14|few|TRBJ2-7
ASSHATPLAYVSYEQY
>TRBV11-2|.|TRBJ2-2
ASSTRQNTGELF
>TRBV20-1|many|TRBJ2-1
SARDLILLAGDYNEQF
>TRBV7-9|many|TRBJ2-5
ASKGIQETQY
>TRBV20-1|.|TRBJ2-6
SARVNGANVLT
>TRBV6-1|many|TRBJ2-7
ASKGGLGEQY
>TRBV5-4|few|TRBJ2-1
ASSLTRDEQF
>TRBV6-5|.|TRBJ1-5
ASSYSADRGYQPQH
>TRBV4-1|few|TRBJ1-4
ASSEEAGEKLF